What follows is one T cell receptor (beta chain) and its context. Pooled together were second doses at about 4 or about 12 weeks. The record originates from a study of T cell responses to AZD1222 COVID-19 vaccine. The data were produced by immunoSEQ multiplex PCR, yet TCRdb's version contains in-frame clones alone and is incomplete. The sample carries tens of thousands of clones, 90% recorded once. The CDR3 length is 10 residues. Per the germline V gene, CDR1 is MDHEN and CDR2 is SYDVKM. Trimming pared 6 bases from V and 4 bases from J, leaving 4 bases between. The V gene is TRBV28, the J gene TRBJ2-7; D remains unclear. The input for sequencing was peripheral blood, taken 28 days after the second AZD1222 dose. This receptor was obtained from an adult who received the AZD1222 COVID-19 vaccine. The CDR3 here is CASRGYEQYF. The DNA of the CDR3 is TGTGCCAGCAGGGGTTACGAGCAGTACTTC.